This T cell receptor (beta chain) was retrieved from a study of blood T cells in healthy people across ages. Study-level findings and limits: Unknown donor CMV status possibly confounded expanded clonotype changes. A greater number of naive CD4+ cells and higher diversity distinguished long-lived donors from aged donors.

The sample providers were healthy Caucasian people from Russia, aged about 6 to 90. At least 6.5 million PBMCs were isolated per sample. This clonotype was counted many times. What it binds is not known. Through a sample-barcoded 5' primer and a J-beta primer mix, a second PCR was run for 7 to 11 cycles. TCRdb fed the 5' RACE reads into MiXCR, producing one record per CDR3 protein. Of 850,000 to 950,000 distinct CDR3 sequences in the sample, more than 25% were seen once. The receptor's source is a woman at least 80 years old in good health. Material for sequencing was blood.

The CDR3 region has the DNA TGTGCCAGCAGCTATGGGACAGGGGGCTTCGGTGAGACCCAGTACTTC. Its translation: CASSYGTGGFGETQYF. The chain joins TRBV3-1 to TRBJ2-5; 12 positions match TRBD1. V lost 5 bases, J lost 5 bases, and 9 bases stayed unmatched. Germline V lookup: CDR1 LGHDT, CDR2 YNNKEL (reference sequence). The CDR3 runs to 16 residues.